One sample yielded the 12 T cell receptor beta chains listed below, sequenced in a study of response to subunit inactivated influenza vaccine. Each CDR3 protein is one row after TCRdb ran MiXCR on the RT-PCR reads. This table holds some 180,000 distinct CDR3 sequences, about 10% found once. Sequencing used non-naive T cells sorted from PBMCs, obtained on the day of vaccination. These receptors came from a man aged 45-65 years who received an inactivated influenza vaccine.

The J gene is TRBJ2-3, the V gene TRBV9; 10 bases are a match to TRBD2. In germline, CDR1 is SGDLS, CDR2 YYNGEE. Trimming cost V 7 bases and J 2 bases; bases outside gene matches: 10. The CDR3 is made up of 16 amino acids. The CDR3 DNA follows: TGTGCCAGCGGAATCAGACTAGCGGGTAACACAGATACGCAGTATTTT. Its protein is CASGIRLAGNTDTQYF.

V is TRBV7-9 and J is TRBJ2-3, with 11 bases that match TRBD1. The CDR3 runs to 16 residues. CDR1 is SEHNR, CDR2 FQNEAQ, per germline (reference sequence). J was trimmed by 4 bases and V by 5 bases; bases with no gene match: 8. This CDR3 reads CASSPQGQGVADTQYF. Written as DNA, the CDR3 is TGTGCCAGCAGCCCGCAGGGACAGGGGGTTGCAGATACGCAGTATTTT.

CDR3 residues: CASRSLAVTGDTQYF. CDR3 sequence (DNA): TGTGCCAGCAGGTCTCTAGCGGTCACGGGGGATACGCAGTATTTT. The chain has TRBV6-2 or TRBV6-3 and TRBJ2-3; 7 nucleotides align to TRBD2. Losses at the gene ends were 6 bases for V and 6 bases for J; bases not matched to a gene: 12. The V gene's germline CDR1 is MNHEY and CDR2 SVGEGT. There are 15 residues in the CDR3.

CDR3 sequence reads: CASSATGNEQFF. For the CDR3, the DNA is TGTGCCAGCAGCGCCACCGGGAATGAGCAGTTCTTC. The chain joins TRBV4-2 to TRBJ2-1, with no clear D. The CDR3 consists of 12 residues. The V and J ends lost 5 bases and 7 bases respectively, with 9 bases between them. Per the germline V gene, CDR1 is LGHNA and CDR2 is YNFKEQ.

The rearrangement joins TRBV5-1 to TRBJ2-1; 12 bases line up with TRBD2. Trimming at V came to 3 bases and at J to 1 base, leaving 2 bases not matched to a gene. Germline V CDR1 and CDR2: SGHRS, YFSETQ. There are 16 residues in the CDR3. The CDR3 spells CASSSSGGASYNEQFF. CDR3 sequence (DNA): TGCGCCAGCAGCTCTAGCGGGGGGGCTTCCTACAATGAGCAGTTCTTC.

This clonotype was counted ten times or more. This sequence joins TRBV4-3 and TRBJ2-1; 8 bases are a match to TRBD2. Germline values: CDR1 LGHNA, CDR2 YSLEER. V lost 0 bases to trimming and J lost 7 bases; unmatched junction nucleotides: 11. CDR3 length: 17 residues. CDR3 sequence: CASSQEPAGVGGNEQFF. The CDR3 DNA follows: TGCGCCAGCAGCCAAGAACCAGCGGGAGTGGGGGGGAATGAGCAGTTCTTC.

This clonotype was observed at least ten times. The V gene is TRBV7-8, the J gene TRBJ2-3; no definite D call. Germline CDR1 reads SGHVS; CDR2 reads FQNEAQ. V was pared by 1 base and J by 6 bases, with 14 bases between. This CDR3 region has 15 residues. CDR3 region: CASSLGQGIRDTQYF. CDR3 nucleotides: TGTGCCAGCAGCTTAGGCCAAGGGATAAGGGATACGCAGTATTTT.

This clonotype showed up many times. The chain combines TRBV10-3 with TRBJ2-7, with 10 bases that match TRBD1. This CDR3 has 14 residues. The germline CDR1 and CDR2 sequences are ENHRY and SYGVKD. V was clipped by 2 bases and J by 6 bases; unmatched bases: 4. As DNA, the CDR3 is TGTGCCATCAGTGAGCCGCGGACAGGGGGCGAGCAGTACTTC. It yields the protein CAISEPRTGGEQYF.

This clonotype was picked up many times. Written as DNA, the CDR3 is TGCGCCAGCAGTCTACAGACACCCCCGGAGACCCAGTACTTC. Its translation is CASSLQTPPETQYF. J is TRBJ2-5 and V is TRBV5-1; D remains ambiguous. CDR1 is SGHRS and CDR2 is YFSETQ in the germline V gene. This CDR3 comprises 14 residues. V was cut by 5 bases and J by 5 bases, with 16 bases left in between.

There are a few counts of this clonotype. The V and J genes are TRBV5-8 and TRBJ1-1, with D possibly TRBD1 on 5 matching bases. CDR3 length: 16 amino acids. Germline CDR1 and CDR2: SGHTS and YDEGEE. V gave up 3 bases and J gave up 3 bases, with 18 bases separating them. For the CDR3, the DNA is TGTGCCAGCAGCTCGGCCGGGACGGGGTTCGACACTGAAGCTTTCTTT. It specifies CASSSAGTGFDTEAFF. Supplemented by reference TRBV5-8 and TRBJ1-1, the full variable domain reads EAGVTQSPTHLIKTRGQQATLRCSPISGHTSVYWYQQALGLGLQFLLWYDEGEERNRGNFPPRFSGRQFPNYSSELNVNALELEDSALYLCASSSAGTGFDTEAFFGQGTRLTVV.

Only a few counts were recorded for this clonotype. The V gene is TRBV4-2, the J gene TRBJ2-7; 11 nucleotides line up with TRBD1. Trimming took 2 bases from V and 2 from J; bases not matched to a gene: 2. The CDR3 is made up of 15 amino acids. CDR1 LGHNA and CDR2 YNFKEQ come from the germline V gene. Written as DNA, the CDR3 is TGTGCCAGCAGCCAACCGGGACAGGGGGCCTACGAGCAGTACTTC. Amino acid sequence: CASSQPGQGAYEQYF.

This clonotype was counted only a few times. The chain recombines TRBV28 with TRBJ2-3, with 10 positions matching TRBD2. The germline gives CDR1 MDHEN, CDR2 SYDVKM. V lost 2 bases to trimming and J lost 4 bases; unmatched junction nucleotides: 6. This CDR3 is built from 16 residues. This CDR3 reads CASSLASGRFSDTQYF. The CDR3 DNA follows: TGTGCCAGCAGTTTAGCTAGCGGGAGATTCTCAGATACGCAGTATTTT.